Following are 31 T cell receptor beta chains from one sample sequenced in a study of blood T cell repertoires in COVID-19. Some clones are missing from TCRdb's copy, which holds only in-frame ones; the method was immunoSEQ multiplex PCR. The table lists 200,000 or so clones, around 84% of them singletons. The sample consisted of peripheral blood. Receptor source: a human donor in a cohort sampled during active COVID-19.

The sample holds one count of this clone. This chain joins TRBV6-6 and TRBJ1-5; D is ambiguous. The CDR3 is 11 amino acids. Trimming stripped 3 bases from V and 11 bases from J, with 8 bases between. Per germline, CDR1 MNHNY and CDR2 SVGAGI (reference sequence). CDR3 nucleotides: TGTGCCAGCAGTTATAGTAGCTCCCAGCATTTT. This encodes CASSYSSSQHF.

The genes are TRBV6-5 and TRBJ2-7; TRBD1 agrees at 7 bases. CDR3 length: 14 amino acids. V was clipped by 2 bases and J by 4 bases; unmatched bases: 5. CDR1 is MNHEY and CDR2 is SVGAGI in the germline V gene. This CDR3 is CASSYLRGPYEQYF. The CDR3 DNA follows: TGTGCCAGCAGTTACCTTAGGGGGCCGTACGAGCAGTACTTC.

This clone has just a few counts. The chain links TRBV7-9 to TRBJ2-7, with 11 bases lining up with TRBD2. The ends lost 1 base at V and 0 bases at J; junction bases unmatched: 8. The CDR3 sequence is 18 residues long. Germline V CDR1 and CDR2: SEHNR, FQNEAQ (reference sequence). CDR3 coding DNA: TGTGCCAGCAGCTTAGACGGGAGGGGACTAGCGGTCTCCTACGAGCAGTACTTC. Amino acids: CASSLDGRGLAVSYEQYF.

This clone has only a few counts. The chain joins TRBV5-1 to TRBJ1-1; 7 positions match TRBD1. Trimming at V came to 7 bases and at J to 14 bases, leaving 11 bases not matched to a gene. CDR1 is SGHRS and CDR2 is YFSETQ in the germline V gene. The CDR3 spans 11 residues. The CDR3 loop is CASAQGRPGFF. As DNA, the CDR3 is TGCGCCAGCGCACAGGGGCGACCGGGGTTCTTT.

The rearrangement links TRBV2 to TRBJ2-7, with 7 bases that match TRBD2. This CDR3 is 16 amino acids long. Germline values: CDR1 SNHLY, CDR2 FYNNEI. J was trimmed by 4 bases and V by 8 bases; bases with no gene match: 17. Written as DNA, the CDR3 is TGTGCCAGCCACTTACCGGGGGAGGGAGAGGGGTACGAGCAGTACTTC. Its translation is CASHLPGEGEGYEQYF. Filled out from reference TRBV2 and TRBJ2-7, the complete variable domain reads EPEVTQTPSHQVTQMGQEVILRCVPISNHLYFYWYRQILGQKVEFLVSFYNNEISEKSEIFDDQFSVERPDGSNFTLKIRSTKLEDSAMYFCASHLPGEGEGYEQYFGPGTRLTVT.

The chain carries TRBV14 and TRBJ2-2, with 7 bases fitting TRBD1. The J segment lost 6 bases and the V segment lost 2 bases, leaving 18 bases of the junction unmatched. The CDR3 is 19 residues long. Germline V gene data show CDR1 as SGHDN and CDR2 as FVKESK. The CDR3 DNA reads TGTGCCAGCAGCCAAACTGGATACGCGTGGGACAGATTAGCCGGGGAGCTGTTTTTT. Its translation: CASSQTGYAWDRLAGELFF.

This clone was found once. The chain has TRBV29-1 and TRBJ2-5; D gene unclear. The CDR3 length is 13 residues. Trimming removed 6 bases from V and 1 base from J, with 12 bases in between. Germline V gene data show CDR1 as SQVTM and CDR2 as ANQGSEA. For the CDR3, the DNA is TGCAGCGTAAGGCAGCGCCTCCAAGAGACCCAGTACTTC. Its translation is CSVRQRLQETQYF.

The chain joins TRBV15 to TRBJ2-4; maybe TRBD2 (6 bases). The germline V gene has CDR1 LNHNV and CDR2 YYDKDF (reference sequence). The V end lost 1 base, the J end lost 8 bases, and 12 bases lay between the germline ends. This CDR3 comprises 14 residues. In DNA form, the CDR3 reads TGTGCCACCAGCAGAGGCGGGGTGGAATACATTCAGTACTTC. Translation: CATSRGGVEYIQYF.

The V gene is TRBV27, the J gene TRBJ2-3; D is uncertain. The CDR3 is made up of 14 amino acids. The V end lost 2 bases, the J end lost 0 bases, and 6 bases lay between the germline ends. Germline loops: CDR1 MNHEY, CDR2 SMNVEV (reference sequence). CDR3 amino acids: CASSLKTSTDTQYF. The DNA of the CDR3 is TGTGCCAGCAGTTTAAAGACTAGCACAGATACGCAGTATTTT.

The V and J genes are TRBV27 and TRBJ1-5; TRBD1 aligns across 9 bases. The CDR3 runs to 17 residues. In germline, CDR1 is MNHEY, CDR2 SMNVEV (reference sequence). The V gene end was trimmed by 2 bases and the J gene end by 3 bases; junction bases not matched to a gene: 8. This chain's CDR3 is CASSLTGTGIPNQPQHF. The CDR3 DNA sequence: TGTGCCAGCAGTTTAACCGGGACAGGGATTCCCAATCAGCCCCAGCATTTT.

The V gene is TRBV28, the J gene TRBJ1-1; no clear D gene. This CDR3 comprises 15 residues. CDR1 is MDHEN, CDR2 SYDVKM, per germline. Trimming removed 2 bases from V and 0 bases from J, with 10 bases in between. The CDR3, as DNA: TGTGCCAGCAGTTTAGAACAGTCTATGAACACTGAAGCTTTCTTT. This translates into CASSLEQSMNTEAFF.

This sequence joins TRBV27 and TRBJ2-7, with 7 bases matching TRBD1. The germline CDR1 and CDR2 sequences are MNHEY and SMNVEV (reference sequence). This CDR3 is built from 12 residues. Trimming cost V 3 bases and J 6 bases; bases outside gene matches: 2. This chain's CDR3 is CASSFPGGEQYF. CDR3 bases: TGTGCCAGCAGTTTTCCAGGGGGCGAGCAGTACTTC.

The chain uses TRBV19 and TRBJ1-1; D gene unclear. Germline-derived CDR1 and CDR2 are LNHDA and SQIVND (reference sequence). This CDR3 comprises 12 residues. V lost 6 bases to trimming and J lost 6 bases, with 11 bases between them. The CDR3 DNA reads as TGTGCCAGTAGCTATTCCGCGTCTGAAGCTTTCTTT. It yields the protein CASSYSASEAFF.

The chain recombines TRBV10-1 with TRBJ2-7; the match to TRBD2 covers 11 bases. The V and J ends lost 3 bases and 3 bases, in that order; junction bases with no gene match: 4. Germline V CDR1 and CDR2: WNHNN, SYGVQD (reference sequence). This CDR3 spans 15 amino acids. The CDR3 bases are TGCGCCAGCAGTGACTCGACTAGCGGGATCTACGAGCAGTACTTC. It encodes CASSDSTSGIYEQYF.

The chain has TRBV14 and TRBJ2-1; D is possibly TRBD2 (5 bases). This CDR3 has 13 amino acids. From germline, CDR1 is SGHDN and CDR2 FVKESK. The V end was cut by 1 base, the J end by 10 bases, with 11 bases between. In DNA form, the CDR3 reads TGTGCCAGCAGCCAAGCTCGATCGGGGGAGCAGTTCTTC. It codes for CASSQARSGEQFF.

The chain carries TRBV6-5 and TRBJ2-7, with 12 bases fitting TRBD2. Germline trimming cut 7 bases from V and 2 bases from J; bases unmatched to any gene: 3. This CDR3 has 14 amino acids. Germline V lookup: CDR1 MNHEY, CDR2 SVGAGI. The CDR3 DNA sequence: TGTGCCAGCAACCTAGCGGGAGGGACCTACGAGCAGTACTTC. Translation gives CASNLAGGTYEQYF.

The chain is built from TRBV28 and TRBJ1-6, with TRBD1 matching over 10 bases. CDR3 length: 15 amino acids. Unmatched junction bases numbered 10, after V lost 7 bases and J lost 10 bases. Germline lookup yields CDR1 MDHEN and CDR2 SYDVKM. CDR3 region: CASNAAGTGESPLHF. The CDR3 DNA reads as TGTGCCAGCAATGCAGCGGGGACAGGGGAGTCACCCCTCCACTTT.

This clone was seen a few times. The J gene is TRBJ2-1, the V gene TRBV5-1, with 7 bases fitting TRBD2. This CDR3 spans 15 amino acids. CDR1 SGHRS and CDR2 YFSETQ come from the germline V gene. V dropped 0 bases and J dropped 8; count of bases not matched to a gene: 8. The CDR3 spells CASSLEGLRGDEQFF. The DNA of the CDR3 is TGCGCCAGCAGCTTGGAAGGGCTTCGGGGGGATGAGCAGTTCTTC.

The chain is built from TRBV2 and TRBJ2-2; 10 nucleotides match TRBD1. This CDR3 contains 15 residues. The J segment lost 7 bases and the V segment lost 7 bases, leaving 9 bases of the junction unmatched. Germline CDR1 reads SNHLY; CDR2 reads FYNNEI. CDR3 sequence (DNA): TGTGCCAGCAAACCCCCGGGACAGGGGATCGGGGAGCTGTTTTTT. Protein: CASKPPGQGIGELFF.

The DNA of the CDR3 is TGTGCCAGCAGTTTTGGAACTAGCGGGTACTCCGGGGAGCTGTTTTTT. It yields the protein CASSFGTSGYSGELFF. The rearrangement links TRBV27 to TRBJ2-2; the match to TRBD2 covers 9 bases. V dropped 3 bases and J dropped 6; count of bases not matched to a gene: 8. Germline CDR1 MNHEY, CDR2 SMNVEV (reference sequence). This CDR3 has 16 amino acids.

The CDR3 loop reads CASRLCSGGSYEQYF. In DNA, the CDR3 is TGTGCAAGTCGCTTATGCTCCGGCGGGAGCTACGAGCAGTACTTC. This rearrangement joins TRBV12-2 to TRBJ2-7; TRBD2 is the table's D call and was not checked against the DNA. TRBV12-2 corresponds to a pseudogene. The CDR3 length is 15 residues.

The chain joins TRBV27 to TRBJ2-1, with D perhaps matching TRBD1 (5 bases). Trimming took 7 bases from V and 6 from J, leaving 22 bases between them. Germline V gene sequence: CDR1 MNHEY, CDR2 SMNVEV (reference sequence). This CDR3 contains 16 residues. CDR3 in DNA: TGTGCCAGCAATACTCTAGGGGCTTCAGCCCGCAATGAGCAGTTCTTC. Translated: CASNTLGASARNEQFF.

On this clone: The same CDR3 also results from other DNA sequences found in this sample. The V gene is TRBV28, the J gene TRBJ2-7; possible D gene TRBD2, 6 bases. Per germline, CDR1 MDHEN and CDR2 SYDVKM. The V end lost 6 bases, the J end lost 4 bases, and 10 bases lay between the germline ends. The CDR3 is 12 amino acids. CDR3 loop: CASSLGGYEQYF. DNA of the CDR3: TGTGCCAGCAGCCTTGGAGGGTACGAGCAGTACTTC.

CDR3 loop: CASSLGGLGAGGVGEQFF. In DNA, the CDR3 is TGCGCCAGCAGCTTGGGGGGTCTTGGAGCGGGAGGGGTCGGTGAGCAGTTCTTC. The rearrangement joins TRBV5-1 to TRBJ2-1; TRBD2 matches 10 bases. V was clipped by 0 bases and J by 9 bases; unmatched bases: 15. Germline CDR1 SGHRS, CDR2 YFSETQ. This CDR3 comprises 18 residues.

The chain carries TRBV7-9 and TRBJ2-1, with TRBD2 matching 9 bases. Trimming took 5 bases from V and 7 from J; bases not matched to a gene: 15. Looked up from germline, CDR1 is SEHNR and CDR2 is FQNEAQ (reference sequence). The CDR3 has 17 amino acids. In nucleotides, the CDR3 is TGTGCCAGCAGCCCCCGGGGCGGGAGGGCCCCTGGGAATGAGCAGTTCTTC. As protein: CASSPRGGRAPGNEQFF. Looking up the rest from reference TRBV7-9 and TRBJ2-1 gives the full variable domain: DTGVSQNPRHKITKRGQNVTFRCDPISEHNRLYWYRQTLGQGPEFLTYFQNEAQLEKSRLLSDRFSAERPKGSFSTLEIQRTEQGDSAMYLCASSPRGGRAPGNEQFFGPGTRLTVL.

The chain is built from TRBV28 and TRBJ1-5; the D gene is possibly TRBD1 (6 bases). Trimming left V 5 bases short and J 7 bases short, with 12 bases between. Germline lookup yields CDR1 MDHEN and CDR2 SYDVKM. CDR3 length: 13 residues. The CDR3 nucleotides read TGTGCCAGCAGTCCAACGGGGGGCCAGCCCCAGCATTTT. It is translated as CASSPTGGQPQHF.

The CDR3 is CASPVCNRGIVAEKLFF. The CDR3 DNA reads as TGTGCCAGCCCAGTTTGTAACAGGGGAATAGTGGCTGAAAAACTGTTTTTT. The chain is built from TRBV28 and TRBJ1-4, with TRBD1 matching over 7 bases. V lost 8 bases and J lost 7; bases outside the gene matches: 19. CDR1 is MDHEN, CDR2 SYDVKM, per germline. The CDR3 totals 17 residues.

This clone was observed a handful of times. One end of the junction does not line up with germline, which may come from a read error. The chain uses TRBV16 and TRBJ2-7; possible D gene TRBD2, 5 bases. The CDR3 has 14 residues. CDR1 and CDR2 (germline): KGHSY, FQNENV. CDR3 nucleotide sequence: TGTGCCAGCAGCTCTCGAGCTAGCTCCAACGAGCAGTACTTC. Protein product: CASSSRASSNEQYF.

J is TRBJ2-1 and V is TRBV5-1, with 10 bases identical to TRBD2. Germline V lookup: CDR1 SGHRS, CDR2 YFSETQ. V trimming: 0 bases; J trimming: 0 bases; junction bases outside the gene matches: 9. The CDR3 totals 19 residues. The CDR3 sequence is CASSLESSGSASSYNEQFF. CDR3 nucleotide sequence: TGCGCCAGCAGCTTGGAGTCTAGCGGGAGTGCTAGCTCCTACAATGAGCAGTTCTTC. Complete variable domain (other parts from reference TRBV5-1 and TRBJ2-1): KAGVTQTPRYLIKTRGQQVTLSCSPISGHRSVSWYQQTPGQGLQFLFEYFSETQRNKGNFPGRFSGRQFSNSRSEMNVSTLELGDSALYLCASSLESSGSASSYNEQFFGPGTRLTVL.

This clone has more than one count but fewer than ten. The V gene is TRBV28, the J gene TRBJ1-4; 7 positions match TRBD1. Germline assignment: CDR1 MDHEN and CDR2 SYDVKM. This CDR3 has 13 amino acids. V dropped 11 bases and J dropped 4; count of bases not matched to a gene: 7. CDR3 protein: CAGARGDNEKLFF. CDR3 coding DNA: TGTGCCGGGGCCAGGGGGGATAATGAAAAACTGTTTTTT.

This chain links TRBV18 with TRBJ2-5; TRBD1 agrees at 10 bases. CDR3 length: 15 amino acids. Germline V CDR1 and CDR2: KGHSH, LQKENI. Trimming at V came to 2 bases and at J to 3 bases, leaving 3 bases not matched to a gene. The CDR3, as DNA: TGTGCCAGCTCACCAACGACAGGGGGCGAAGAGACCCAGTACTTC. This translates into CASSPTTGGEETQYF.